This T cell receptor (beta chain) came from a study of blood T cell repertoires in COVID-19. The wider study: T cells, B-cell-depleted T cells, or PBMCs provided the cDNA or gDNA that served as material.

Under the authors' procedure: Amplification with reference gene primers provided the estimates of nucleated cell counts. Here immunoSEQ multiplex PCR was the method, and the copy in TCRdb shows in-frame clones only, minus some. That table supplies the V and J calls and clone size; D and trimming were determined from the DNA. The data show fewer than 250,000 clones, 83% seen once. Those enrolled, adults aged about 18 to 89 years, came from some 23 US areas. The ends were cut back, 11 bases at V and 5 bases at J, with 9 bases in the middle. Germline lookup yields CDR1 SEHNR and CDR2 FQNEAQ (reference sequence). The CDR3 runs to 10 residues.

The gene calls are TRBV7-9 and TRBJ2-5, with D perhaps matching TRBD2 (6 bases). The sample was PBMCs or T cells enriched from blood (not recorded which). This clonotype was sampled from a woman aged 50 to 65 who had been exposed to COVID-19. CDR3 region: CASEGETQYF. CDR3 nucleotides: TGTGCCTCGGAGGGGGAGACCCAGTACTTC.